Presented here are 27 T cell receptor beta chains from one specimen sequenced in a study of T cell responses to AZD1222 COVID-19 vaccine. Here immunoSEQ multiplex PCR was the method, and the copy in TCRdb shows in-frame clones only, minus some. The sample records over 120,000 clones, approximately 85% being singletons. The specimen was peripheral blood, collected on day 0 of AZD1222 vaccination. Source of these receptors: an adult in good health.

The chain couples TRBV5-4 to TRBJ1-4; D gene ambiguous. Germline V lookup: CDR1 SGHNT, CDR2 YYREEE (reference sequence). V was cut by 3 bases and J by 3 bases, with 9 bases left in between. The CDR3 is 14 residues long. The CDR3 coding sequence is TGTGCCAGCAGCTACAGTCCGTCTAATGAAAAACTGTTTTTT. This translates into CASSYSPSNEKLFF.

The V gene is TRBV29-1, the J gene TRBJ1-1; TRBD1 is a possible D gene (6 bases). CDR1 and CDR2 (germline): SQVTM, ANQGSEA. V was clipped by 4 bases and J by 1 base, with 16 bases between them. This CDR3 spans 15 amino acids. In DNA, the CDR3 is TGCAGCGTTGGTCAGGAACAGGGAGCGAACACTGAAGCTTTCTTT. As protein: CSVGQEQGANTEAFF.

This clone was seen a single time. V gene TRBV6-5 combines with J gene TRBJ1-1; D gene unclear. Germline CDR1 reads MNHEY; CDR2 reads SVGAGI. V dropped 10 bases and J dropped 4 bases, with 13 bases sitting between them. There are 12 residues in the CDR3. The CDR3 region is CATGRSGTEAFF. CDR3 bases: TGTGCCACCGGGAGATCGGGCACTGAAGCTTTCTTT.

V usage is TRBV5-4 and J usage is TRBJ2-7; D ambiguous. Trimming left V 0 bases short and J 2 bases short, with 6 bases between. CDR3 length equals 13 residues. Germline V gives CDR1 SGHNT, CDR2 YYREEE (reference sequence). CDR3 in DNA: TGTGCCAGCAGCTTGGAAACCGCCTACGAGCAGTACTTC. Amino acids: CASSLETAYEQYF.

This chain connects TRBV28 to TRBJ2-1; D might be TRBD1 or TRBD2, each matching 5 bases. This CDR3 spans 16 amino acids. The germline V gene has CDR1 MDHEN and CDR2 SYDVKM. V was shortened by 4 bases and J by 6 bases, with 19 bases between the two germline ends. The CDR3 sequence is CASSWDQGFLGNEQFF. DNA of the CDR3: TGTGCCAGCAGTTGGGACCAAGGGTTCCTGGGCAATGAGCAGTTCTTC. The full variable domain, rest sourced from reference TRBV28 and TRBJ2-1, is DVKVTQSSRYLVKRTGEKVFLECVQDMDHENMFWYRQDPGLGLRLIYFSYDVKMKEKGDIPEGYSVSREKKERFSLILESASTNQTSMYLCASSWDQGFLGNEQFFGPGTRLTVL.

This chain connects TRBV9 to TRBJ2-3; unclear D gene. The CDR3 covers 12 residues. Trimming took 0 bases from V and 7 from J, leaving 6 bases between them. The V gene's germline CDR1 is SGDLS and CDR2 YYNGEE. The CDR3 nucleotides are TGTGCCAGCAGCGTAGGAGTAAATACGCAGTATTTT. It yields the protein CASSVGVNTQYF.

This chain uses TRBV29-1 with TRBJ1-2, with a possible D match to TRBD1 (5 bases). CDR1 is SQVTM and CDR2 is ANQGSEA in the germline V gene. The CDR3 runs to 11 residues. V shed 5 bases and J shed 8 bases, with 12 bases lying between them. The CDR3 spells CSVPGARGYTF. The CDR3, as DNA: TGCAGCGTTCCCGGGGCTCGGGGCTACACCTTC.

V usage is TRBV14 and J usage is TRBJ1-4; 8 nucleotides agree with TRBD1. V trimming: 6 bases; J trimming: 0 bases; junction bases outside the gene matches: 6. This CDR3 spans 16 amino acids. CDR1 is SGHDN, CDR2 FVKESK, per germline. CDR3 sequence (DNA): TGTGCCAGCAGGGGGTCGGGACAGGCAACTAATGAAAAACTGTTTTTT. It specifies CASRGSGQATNEKLFF.

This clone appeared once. CDR3 residues: CASSLVQGLNSPLHF. The CDR3 DNA follows: TGCGCCAGCAGCCTGGTTCAGGGCCTAAATTCACCCCTCCACTTT. The chain recombines TRBV4-1 with TRBJ1-6; tentatively, D is TRBD1 (5 bases). The germline V gene has CDR1 MGHRA and CDR2 YSYEKL. The CDR3 is 15 amino acids. V was pared by 4 bases and J by 7 bases, with 14 bases between.

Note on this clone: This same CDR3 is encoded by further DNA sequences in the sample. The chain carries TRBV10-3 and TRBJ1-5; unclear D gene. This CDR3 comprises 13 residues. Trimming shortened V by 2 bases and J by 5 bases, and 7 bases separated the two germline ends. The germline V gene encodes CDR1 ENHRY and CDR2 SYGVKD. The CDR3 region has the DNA TGTGCCATCAGTGAGCGGGGAGATCAGCCCCAGCATTTT. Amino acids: CAISERGDQPQHF.

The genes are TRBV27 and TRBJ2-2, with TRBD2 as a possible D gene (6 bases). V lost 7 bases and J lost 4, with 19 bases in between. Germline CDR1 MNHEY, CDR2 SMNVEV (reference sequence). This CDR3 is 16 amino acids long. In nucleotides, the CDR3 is TGTGCCAGCACCCCATTCGGTAGCGGTGTCACCGGGGAGCTGTTTTTT. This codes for CASTPFGSGVTGELFF.

CDR3 region: CASSIPSGGTDTQYF. Written as DNA, the CDR3 is TGTGCCAGCAGTATCCCTAGCGGGGGCACAGATACGCAGTATTTT. This chain joins TRBV6-6 and TRBJ2-3; 9 bases fit TRBD2. V dropped 5 bases and J dropped 1; count of bases not matched to a gene: 4. The CDR3 consists of 15 residues. The germline CDR1 and CDR2 sequences are MNHNY and SVGAGI (reference sequence).

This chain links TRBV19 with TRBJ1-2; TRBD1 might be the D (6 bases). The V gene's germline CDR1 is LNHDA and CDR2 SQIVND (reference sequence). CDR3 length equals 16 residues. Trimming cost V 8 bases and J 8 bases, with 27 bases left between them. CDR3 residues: CASALPGQNLRGGYTF. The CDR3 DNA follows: TGTGCCAGTGCCCTCCCCGGACAGAATCTACGGGGAGGCTACACCTTC.

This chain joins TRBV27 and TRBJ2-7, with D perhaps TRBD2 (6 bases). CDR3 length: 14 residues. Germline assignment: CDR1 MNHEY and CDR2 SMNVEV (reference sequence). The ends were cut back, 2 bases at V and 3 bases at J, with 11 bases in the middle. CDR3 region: CASSLGLGGYEQYF. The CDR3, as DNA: TGTGCCAGCAGTTTAGGATTGGGGGGCTACGAGCAGTACTTC.

The CDR3 sequence is CATSRRTGTGTDTQYF. The CDR3 DNA follows: TGTGCCACCAGCAGGCGCACCGGGACAGGCACAGATACGCAGTATTTT. The V and J genes are TRBV15 and TRBJ2-3, with 7 bases fitting TRBD1. The junction had 7 bases not matched to a gene; V was cut back by 3 bases and J by 1 base. CDR1 and CDR2 from the germline V gene are LNHNV and YYDKDF (reference sequence). The CDR3 is 16 residues long.

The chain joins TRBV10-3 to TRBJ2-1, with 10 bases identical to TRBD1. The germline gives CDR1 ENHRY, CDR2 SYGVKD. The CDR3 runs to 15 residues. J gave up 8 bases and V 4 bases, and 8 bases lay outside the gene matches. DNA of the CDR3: TGTGCCATCAGTGGGGGGGGACAGGGGAGCCATGAGCAGTTCTTC. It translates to CAISGGGQGSHEQFF.

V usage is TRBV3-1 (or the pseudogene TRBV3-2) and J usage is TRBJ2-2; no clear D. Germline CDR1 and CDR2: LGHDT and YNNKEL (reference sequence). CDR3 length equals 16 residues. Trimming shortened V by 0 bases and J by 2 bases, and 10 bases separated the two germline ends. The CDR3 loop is CASSQENLVNTGELFF. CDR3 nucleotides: TGTGCCAGCAGCCAAGAAAACTTGGTTAACACCGGGGAGCTGTTTTTT.

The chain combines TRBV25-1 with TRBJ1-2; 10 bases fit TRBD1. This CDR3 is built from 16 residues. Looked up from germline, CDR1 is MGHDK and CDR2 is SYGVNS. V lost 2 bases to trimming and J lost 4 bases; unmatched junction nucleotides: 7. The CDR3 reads CASSEPGTGESYGYTF. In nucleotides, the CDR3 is TGTGCCAGCAGTGAACCCGGGACAGGGGAGAGCTATGGCTACACCTTC.

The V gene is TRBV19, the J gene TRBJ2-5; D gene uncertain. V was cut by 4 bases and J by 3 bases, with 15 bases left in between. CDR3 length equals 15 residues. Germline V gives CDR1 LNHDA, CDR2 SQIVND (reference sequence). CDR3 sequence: CASSNPLRLEETQYF. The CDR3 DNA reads TGTGCCAGTAGTAACCCCCTTCGACTTGAAGAGACCCAGTACTTC. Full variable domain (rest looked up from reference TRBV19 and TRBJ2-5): DGGITQSPKYLFRKEGQNVTLSCEQNLNHDAMYWYRQDPGQGLRLIYYSQIVNDFQKGDIAEGYSVSREKKESFPLTVTSAQKNPTAFYLCASSNPLRLEETQYFGPGTRLLVL.

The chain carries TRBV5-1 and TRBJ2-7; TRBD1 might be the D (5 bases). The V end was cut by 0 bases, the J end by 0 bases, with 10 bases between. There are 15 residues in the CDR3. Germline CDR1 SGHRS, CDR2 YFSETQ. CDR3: CASSLGGRSSYEQYF. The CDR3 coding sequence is TGCGCCAGCAGCTTGGGGGGCAGGAGCTCCTACGAGCAGTACTTC.

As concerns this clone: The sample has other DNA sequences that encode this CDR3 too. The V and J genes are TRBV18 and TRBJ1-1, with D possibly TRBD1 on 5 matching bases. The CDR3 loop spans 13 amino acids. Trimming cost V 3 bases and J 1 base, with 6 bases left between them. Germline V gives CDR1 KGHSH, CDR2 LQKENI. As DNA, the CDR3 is TGTGCCAGCTCACCGCAGGGGAACACTGAAGCTTTCTTT. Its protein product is CASSPQGNTEAFF.

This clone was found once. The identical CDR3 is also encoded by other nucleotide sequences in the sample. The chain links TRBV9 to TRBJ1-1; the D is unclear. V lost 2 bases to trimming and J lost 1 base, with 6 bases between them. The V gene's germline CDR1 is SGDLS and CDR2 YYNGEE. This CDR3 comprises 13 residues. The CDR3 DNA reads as TGTGCCAGCAGCGTGGAGGCGAACACTGAAGCTTTCTTT. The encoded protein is CASSVEANTEAFF.

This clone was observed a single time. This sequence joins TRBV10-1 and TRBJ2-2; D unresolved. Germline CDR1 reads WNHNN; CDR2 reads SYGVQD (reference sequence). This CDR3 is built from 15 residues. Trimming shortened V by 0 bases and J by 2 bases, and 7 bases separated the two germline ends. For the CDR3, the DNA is TGCGCCAGCAGTGAGTCTGTCTCCAACACCGGGGAGCTGTTTTTT. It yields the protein CASSESVSNTGELFF.

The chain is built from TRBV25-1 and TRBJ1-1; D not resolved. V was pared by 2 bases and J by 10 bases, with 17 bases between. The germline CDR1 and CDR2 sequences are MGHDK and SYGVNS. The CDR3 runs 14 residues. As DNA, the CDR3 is TGTGCCAGCAGTGAACCAATAGGCTTAGGCCGAGCTTTCTTT. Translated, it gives CASSEPIGLGRAFF. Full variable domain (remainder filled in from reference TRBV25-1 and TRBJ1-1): EADIYQTPRYLVIGTGKKITLECSQTMGHDKMYWYQQDPGMELHLIHYSYGVNSTEKGDLSSESTVSRIRTEHFPLTLESARPSHTSQYLCASSEPIGLGRAFFGQGTRLTVV.

CDR3 nucleotide sequence: TGTGCCAGCAGTCAGGGGCAAGGTCAGCCCCAGCATTTT. This translates into CASSQGQGQPQHF. This chain connects TRBV12-3 or TRBV12-4 to TRBJ1-5; TRBD1 might be the D (6 bases). Trimming removed 5 bases at V and 6 bases at J, with 11 bases between. CDR3 length: 13 residues.

The CDR3 region has the DNA TGCGCCAGCAGTCAGGGCGGGCCTGCTTCGAACACTGAAGCTTTCTTT. It yields the protein CASSQGGPASNTEAFF. The rearrangement joins TRBV23-1 to TRBJ1-1; D gene ambiguous. TRBV23-1 belongs to the ORF category, with a function that is uncertain. Trimming left V 3 bases short and J 1 base short, with 15 bases between. The CDR3 spans 16 residues.

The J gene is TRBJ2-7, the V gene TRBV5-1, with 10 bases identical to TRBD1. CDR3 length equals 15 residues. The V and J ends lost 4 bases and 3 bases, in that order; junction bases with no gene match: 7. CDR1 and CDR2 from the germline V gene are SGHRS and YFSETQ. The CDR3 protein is CASSPPGTGVYEQYF. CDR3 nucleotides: TGCGCCAGCAGCCCCCCCGGGACAGGGGTCTACGAGCAGTACTTC.